These 27 T cell receptor beta chains share one sample of origin, sequenced in a study of cytomegalovirus exposure and HLA in healthy donors. Primers included in the PCR were 60 Vbeta and 13 Jbeta primers. The assay was immunoSEQ multiplex PCR, and TCRdb's table has in-frame clones only and misses some. This table holds around 140,000 clones, around 82% found once. The sample was PBMCs. All receptors derive from a woman in her late teens or twenties in good health and CMV-seropositive.

J is TRBJ2-2 and V is TRBV11-2, with TRBD1 identical over 10 bases. Trimming cost V 5 bases and J 5 bases; bases outside gene matches: 5. The CDR3 runs to 15 residues. Germline loops: CDR1 SGHAT, CDR2 FQNNGV. Here the CDR3 DNA reads TGTGCCAGCAGCCACTGGGACAGGGGAACCGGGGAGCTGTTTTTT. Translation gives CASSHWDRGTGELFF.

The rearrangement uses TRBV5-1 and TRBJ1-6; D is undetermined. Trimming stripped 2 bases from V and 14 bases from J, with 23 bases between. Looked up from germline, CDR1 is SGHRS and CDR2 is YFSETQ. This CDR3 contains 16 residues. CDR3: CASSLSAGDLVLSLHF. CDR3 DNA sequence: TGCGCCAGCAGCTTATCGGCAGGTGACCTCGTTTTGTCCCTCCACTTT.

The chain combines TRBV19 with TRBJ1-5; 12 bases line up with TRBD1. The junction had 16 bases not matched to a gene; V was cut back by 7 bases and J by 0 bases. Germline V gene lookup returns CDR1 LNHDA and CDR2 SQIVND (reference sequence). The CDR3 spans 20 residues. The CDR3 protein is CASTQIRDRGRYGSNQPQHF. The DNA of the CDR3 is TGTGCCAGTACCCAAATTAGGGACAGGGGGCGATACGGTAGCAATCAGCCCCAGCATTTT.

The J gene is TRBJ1-2, the V gene TRBV28; maybe TRBD1 (5 bases). Per germline, CDR1 MDHEN and CDR2 SYDVKM. The CDR3 spans 14 residues. V was clipped by 6 bases and J by 3 bases, with 14 bases between them. Here the CDR3 reads CASRGDGGDYGYTF. As DNA, the CDR3 is TGTGCCAGCAGGGGGGACGGGGGGGACTATGGCTACACCTTC.

A single count supports this clone. The chain recombines TRBV28 with TRBJ1-6; D unresolved. The germline CDR1 and CDR2 sequences are MDHEN and SYDVKM. The CDR3 has 14 residues. Trimming cost V 8 bases and J 4 bases, with 12 bases left between them. The CDR3 here is CASVAGNYNSPLHF. The DNA for the CDR3 is TGTGCCAGCGTCGCAGGCAATTATAATTCACCCCTCCACTTT.

This chain connects TRBV28 to TRBJ1-1; D gene ambiguous. The CDR3 spans 12 residues. The germline gives CDR1 MDHEN, CDR2 SYDVKM. Trimming shortened V by 7 bases and J by 0 bases, and 6 bases separated the two germline ends. The CDR3 loop is CASNGLNTEAFF. The DNA of the CDR3 is TGTGCCAGCAACGGGTTGAACACTGAAGCTTTCTTT.

The genes are TRBV18 and TRBJ2-7; possibly TRBD1 for D (6 bases). This CDR3 has 16 amino acids. Trimming stripped 7 bases from V and 0 bases from J, with 19 bases between. The V gene's germline CDR1 is KGHSH and CDR2 LQKENI. CDR3 region: CASFTTSSGVSYEQYF. The CDR3 coding sequence is TGTGCCAGCTTCACCACCAGTTCAGGGGTCTCCTACGAGCAGTACTTC.

This chain joins TRBV5-4 and TRBJ2-2; possibly TRBD2 for D (5 bases). With 1 base removed from V and 1 base from J, the gap between germline ends came to 8 bases. The CDR3 loop spans 15 amino acids. CDR1 and CDR2 from the germline V gene are SGHNT and YYREEE (reference sequence). The chain's CDR3 is CASSLIGVNTGELFF. The CDR3 DNA is TGTGCCAGCAGCTTGATCGGGGTGAACACCGGGGAGCTGTTTTTT.

This clone has a single count. The V call is TRBV5-6, the J call TRBJ1-1; D remains unclear. Deletions cut 0 bases from V and 1 base from J, with 13 bases between. Germline CDR1 SGHDT, CDR2 YYEEEE. CDR3 length equals 16 residues. The CDR3 bases are TGTGCCAGCAGCTTGGCCTACGGGAGAGCGAACACTGAAGCTTTCTTT. This gives the protein CASSLAYGRANTEAFF.

The chain employs TRBV15 and TRBJ2-1, with 7 bases that match TRBD2. The CDR3 is 15 amino acids. Germline lookup yields CDR1 LNHNV and CDR2 YYDKDF (reference sequence). Trimming cost V 5 bases and J 3 bases; bases outside gene matches: 7. The chain's CDR3 is CATSVSGAYYNEQFF. CDR3 sequence (DNA): TGTGCCACCAGCGTAAGCGGGGCCTACTACAATGAGCAGTTCTTC.

This sequence joins TRBV14 and TRBJ2-1, with 12 bases aligning to TRBD2. This CDR3 region has 19 residues. Trimming took 0 bases from V and 0 from J; bases not matched to a gene: 6. The V gene's germline CDR1 is SGHDN and CDR2 FVKESK. The CDR3, as DNA: TGTGCCAGCAGCCAAGATGAGTGGACTAGCGGGGTCTCCTACAATGAGCAGTTCTTC. Its translation is CASSQDEWTSGVSYNEQFF.

V is TRBV27 and J is TRBJ1-2; D not certain. The CDR3 sequence is 13 residues long. Trimming stripped 5 bases from V and 3 bases from J, with 10 bases between. Per germline, CDR1 MNHEY and CDR2 SMNVEV (reference sequence). The chain's CDR3 is CASSKVGDYGYTF. CDR3 coding DNA: TGTGCCAGCAGTAAGGTTGGAGACTATGGCTACACCTTC.

The rearrangement joins TRBV9 to TRBJ1-1; TRBD1 is a possible D gene (6 bases). The CDR3 has 13 amino acids. Looked up from germline, CDR1 is SGDLS and CDR2 is YYNGEE. V was pared by 7 bases and J by 2 bases, with 12 bases between. In nucleotides, the CDR3 is TGTGCCAGCGGATTAGGGGGAAACACTGAAGCTTTCTTT. Protein: CASGLGGNTEAFF.

The V call is TRBV5-1, the J call TRBJ1-2; D is unresolved. CDR1 and CDR2 (germline): SGHRS, YFSETQ. Trimming removed 4 bases from V and 8 bases from J, with 18 bases in between. The CDR3 totals 14 residues. In DNA form, the CDR3 reads TGCGCCAGCAGCGTCTGGACGGAGGCTTCAGGCTACACCTTC. Encoded protein: CASSVWTEASGYTF.

This rearrangement joins TRBV21-1 to TRBJ2-7; the D call of TRBD2 is as the table states it, not checked on the DNA. TRBV21-1 is given as a pseudogene. CDR3 length equals 18 residues. The DNA of the CDR3 is TGTGCCAGCAGCAAAACTTCCAAGGGGGGGCTTAGCTCCTACGAGCAGTACTTC. The encoded protein is CASSKTSKGGLSSYEQYF.

This chain links TRBV6-9 with TRBJ2-2; D is perhaps TRBD2 (6 bases). The germline V gene has CDR1 MNHGY and CDR2 SVAAGI. This CDR3 has 16 amino acids. V shed 6 bases and J shed 1 base, with 15 bases lying between them. In DNA, the CDR3 is TGTGCCAGCAGGCCTAAAGGGGAGGTGAACACCGGGGAGCTGTTTTTT. This sequence encodes CASRPKGEVNTGELFF.

The rearrangement uses TRBV11-2 and TRBJ1-6; D perhaps matches TRBD1 (5 bases). Per the germline V gene, CDR1 is SGHAT and CDR2 is FQNNGV. This CDR3 spans 15 amino acids. Trimming took 5 bases from V and 9 from J, leaving 17 bases between them. The DNA for the CDR3 is TGTGCCAGCAGCCACTCAACGTTGGGGGGTTCACCCCTCCACTTT. Residues: CASSHSTLGGSPLHF. Combining the CDR3 with reference TRBV11-2 and TRBJ1-6 gives the whole variable domain EAGVAQSPRYKIIEKRQSVAFWCNPISGHATLYWYQQILGQGPKLLIQFQNNGVVDDSQLPKDRFSAERLKGVDSTLKIQPAKLEDSAVYLCASSHSTLGGSPLHFGNGTRLTVT.

This clone was counted between two and nine times. This chain joins TRBV28 and TRBJ2-3; D possibly corresponds to TRBD2 (5 bases). The CDR3 has 13 residues. The germline V gene encodes CDR1 MDHEN and CDR2 SYDVKM. V lost 5 bases and J lost 4, with 10 bases in between. For the CDR3, the DNA is TGTGCCAGCAGTAAAAGAGGGTCAGATACGCAGTATTTT. Translation: CASSKRGSDTQYF.

This clone was recorded once. The rearrangement joins TRBV18 to TRBJ1-4; 8 bases align to TRBD1. The V gene's germline CDR1 is KGHSH and CDR2 LQKENI. The CDR3 is 13 amino acids. Unmatched junction bases numbered 2, after V lost 3 bases and J lost 8 bases. CDR3 coding DNA: TGTGCCAGCTCACCTGGGACAGGCGAAAAACTGTTTTTT. It specifies CASSPGTGEKLFF.

The CDR3 sequence: CASSISQGSTGELFF. CDR3 nucleotide sequence: TGTGCCAGTAGCATCTCCCAGGGTAGTACCGGGGAGCTGTTTTTT. The chain is built from TRBV19 and TRBJ2-2; D possibly corresponds to TRBD1 (5 bases). V was shortened by 6 bases and J by 5 bases, with 16 bases between the two germline ends. This CDR3 has 15 amino acids. Germline values: CDR1 LNHDA, CDR2 SQIVND (reference sequence). Full variable domain (rest looked up from reference TRBV19 and TRBJ2-2): DGGITQSPKYLFRKEGQNVTLSCEQNLNHDAMYWYRQDPGQGLRLIYYSQIVNDFQKGDIAEGYSVSREKKESFPLTVTSAQKNPTAFYLCASSISQGSTGELFFGEGSRLTVL.

The chain joins TRBV7-2 to TRBJ1-2; the D gene is possibly TRBD1 (5 bases). V lost 0 bases and J lost 5, with 16 bases in between. Germline CDR1 and CDR2: SGHTA and FQGNSA. The length of the CDR3 is 16 residues. CDR3 region: CASSLAGQGGVYGYTF. CDR3 coding DNA: TGTGCCAGCAGCTTAGCGGGGCAGGGTGGTGTATATGGCTACACCTTC.

V usage is TRBV29-1 and J usage is TRBJ2-1, with 9 bases that match TRBD2. This CDR3 contains 17 residues. Germline V lookup: CDR1 SQVTM, CDR2 ANQGSEA. The junction had 14 bases not matched to a gene; V was cut back by 0 bases and J by 8 bases. The CDR3 sequence: CSVEDWGAGGLGDEQFF. The CDR3 nucleotides are TGCAGCGTTGAAGATTGGGGGGCGGGGGGGCTTGGGGATGAGCAGTTCTTC.

The rearrangement joins TRBV6-6 to TRBJ2-3, with D possibly being TRBD2 (6 bases). Trimming cost V 2 bases and J 0 bases, with 9 bases left between them. Germline CDR1 MNHNY, CDR2 SVGAGI (reference sequence). The CDR3 extends over 15 amino acids. CDR3 loop: CASSYGGGSTDTQYF. DNA for the CDR3: TGTGCCAGCAGTTACGGGGGAGGTAGCACAGATACGCAGTATTTT.

The sample holds a few counts of this clone. This sequence joins TRBV6-5 and TRBJ2-5; TRBD1 aligns across 10 bases. CDR3 length: 13 amino acids. V shed 5 bases, J shed 5 bases, and the junction held 2 bases outside the gene matches. Germline CDR1 is MNHEY and CDR2 is SVGAGI. The CDR3 coding sequence is TGTGCCAGCAGTCGGACAGGGGGTGAGACCCAGTACTTC. Translating gives CASSRTGGETQYF.

The chain recombines TRBV23-1 with TRBJ1-1, with 10 bases lining up with TRBD1. TRBV23-1 is labeled an ORF, and its function is uncertain. J was trimmed by 1 base and V by 11 bases; bases with no gene match: 13. CDR3 length: 16 residues. CDR3 coding DNA: TGCGCCTCGAAGTGCGGGACAGGGGTTACGAACACTGAAGCTTTCTTT. Translating gives CASKCGTGVTNTEAFF.

This chain connects TRBV2 to TRBJ1-2; a possible D gene is TRBD1 (5 bases). The CDR3 has 13 residues. Germline V gene sequence: CDR1 SNHLY, CDR2 FYNNEI. V dropped 6 bases and J dropped 4 bases, with 12 bases sitting between them. CDR3 in amino acids: CASSPGGLYGYTF. CDR3 nucleotides: TGTGCCAGCAGCCCCGGGGGTCTCTATGGCTACACCTTC.

The sample holds one count of this clone. This rearrangement joins TRBV28 to TRBJ2-1, with 8 bases aligning to TRBD2. Trimming cost V 1 base and J 1 base; bases outside gene matches: 3. CDR1 is MDHEN, CDR2 SYDVKM, per germline. CDR3 size: 16 residues. The CDR3 sequence: CASSLYGGASYNEQFF. The CDR3 DNA reads as TGTGCCAGCAGTTTATACGGGGGGGCATCCTACAATGAGCAGTTCTTC. The full variable domain, with the rest looked up from reference TRBV28 and TRBJ2-1, is DVKVTQSSRYLVKRTGEKVFLECVQDMDHENMFWYRQDPGLGLRLIYFSYDVKMKEKGDIPEGYSVSREKKERFSLILESASTNQTSMYLCASSLYGGASYNEQFFGPGTRLTVL.